This T cell receptor (beta chain) was documented in a study of blood T cell repertoires in COVID-19. Study summary: Samples representing acute and convalescent COVID-19 were sourced from the United States, Italy and Spain.

Germline loops: CDR1 GTSNPN, CDR2 SVGIG (reference sequence). V was trimmed by 0 bases and J by 1 base, leaving 9 bases between them. This CDR3 is built from 14 residues. Libraries were prepared by immunoSEQ multiplex PCR; TCRdb keeps only in-frame clonotypes and omits some of them. There are fewer than 250,000 clones in the sample; around 90% occur only once, and approximately 15% lies in the top ten. Participants were aged 18 to 89 years from about two dozen US areas. Cohorts were determined from participant-reported clinical history. Participants classified as exposed had met a COVID-19 case within 2 weeks before study entry.

The rearrangement joins TRBV30 to TRBJ1-1; tentatively, D is TRBD1 (5 bases). The clonotype comes from a man in his thirties or forties who had been exposed to COVID-19. Sequencing was carried out using PBMCs or T cells enriched from blood (not recorded which). As DNA, the CDR3 is TGTGCCTGGAGTGTTGGACACTCGAACACTGAAGCTTTCTTT. This encodes CAWSVGHSNTEAFF.